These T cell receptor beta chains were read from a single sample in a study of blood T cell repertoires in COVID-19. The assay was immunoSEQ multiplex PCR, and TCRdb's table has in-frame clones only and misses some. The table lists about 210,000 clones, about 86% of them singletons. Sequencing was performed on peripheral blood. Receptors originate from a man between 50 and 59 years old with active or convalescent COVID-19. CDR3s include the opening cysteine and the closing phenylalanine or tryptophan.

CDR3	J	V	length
CASSLAARNTNEQFF	TRBJ2-1	TRBV7-8	15
CAGGTHNEQFF	TRBJ2-1	TRBV6-6	11
CASSQALDRRYTF	TRBJ1-2	TRBV4-1	13
CASSQGQGYTEAFF	TRBJ1-1	TRBV4-2	14
CASSRTGQRGYTF	TRBJ1-2	TRBV28	13
CASSQQEGSYNEQFF	TRBJ2-1	TRBV6-6	15
CASSQGQLISRAEQFF	TRBJ2-1	TRBV3-1/TRBV3-2	16
CASTAWQANTGELFF	TRBJ2-2	TRBV19	15
CAWSTSPIYGYTF	TRBJ1-2	TRBV30	13
CASKLAGGDTYEQYF	TRBJ2-7	TRBV6-5	15
CASSQGQSLSGNTIYF	TRBJ1-3	TRBV3-1/TRBV3-2	16
CASSIPTGTNEKLFF	TRBJ1-4	TRBV19	15
CASRPLGTPEEKLFF	TRBJ1-4	TRBV5-1	15
CASRFTGGDEQYF	TRBJ2-7	TRBV6-5	13
CASSPDNSPLHF	TRBJ1-6	TRBV18	12
CASSQDTLNNEQFF	TRBJ2-1	TRBV4-1	14
CASSLRLAGVYEQYF	TRBJ2-7	TRBV19	15
CASSLTSGASDTQYF	TRBJ2-3	TRBV5-1	15
CASSLAGERAGELFF	TRBJ2-2	TRBV5-1	15
CASSGNRVSSGYTF	TRBJ1-2	TRBV5-4	14
CAIAGGTEAFF	TRBJ1-1	TRBV10-2	11
CASSISRRDTQYF	TRBJ2-3	TRBV18	13
CASSVFPTANTEAFF	TRBJ1-1	TRBV9	15
CASSYRQGSTDTQYF	TRBJ2-3	TRBV7-9	15
CASSRHPGGGRYEQYF	TRBJ2-7	TRBV3-1/TRBV3-2	16
CASSERANTEAFF	TRBJ1-1	TRBV2	13
CASSMMGSSGEQFF	TRBJ2-1	TRBV19	14
CASSPSEGSMNRYF	TRBJ2-7	TRBV18	14
CASSMGASGATNTGELFF	TRBJ2-2	TRBV19	18